Detailed here is one T cell receptor beta chain. The source of the sample is a study of blood T cell repertoires in COVID-19. Assay used: immunoSEQ multiplex PCR; TCRdb lists only in-frame clones, some missing. The sample shows around 94,000 clones, less than 90% of them seen only once. Sequencing used peripheral blood. This clonotype was sampled from an elderly man with acute or convalescent COVID-19.

This CDR3 is CASSISAWGEDTQYF. The CDR3 nucleotides read TGTGCCAGTAGTATTTCGGCATGGGGGGAGGATACGCAGTATTTT. The V call is TRBV19, the J call TRBJ2-3, with D possibly TRBD2 on 6 matching bases. Per germline, CDR1 LNHDA and CDR2 SQIVND (reference sequence). This CDR3 spans 15 amino acids. V shed 3 bases and J shed 6 bases, with 16 bases lying between them.